The T cell receptor (beta chain) under discussion was sequenced for a study of blood T cell repertoires in COVID-19. Study-wide context: There were acute and convalescent COVID-19 samples, and they came from the United States, Italy and Spain. PBMCs, B-cell-depleted T cells, or T cells were the source of the cDNA or gDNA that made up the material.

Authors' processing steps: Reference gene primer amplification in the assay estimated nucleated cell counts. Measured with immunoSEQ multiplex PCR; TCRdb has only the in-frame clones, and not every one. That table supplies the V and J calls and clone size; D and trimming were determined from the DNA. The profile covers around 150,000 clones, with roughly 82% appearing a single time and about 7.7% taken by the ten largest. Followed longitudinally, the Seattle patients had been enrolled during active infection. Germline CDR1 SGHNT, CDR2 YENEEA. The CDR3 consists of 17 residues. V was pared by 4 bases and J by 10 bases, with 13 bases of the junction left unmatched.

The V and J genes are TRBV11-3 and TRBJ2-1, with TRBD2 identical over 13 bases. This receptor was taken from a woman aged 40 to 50 with COVID-19, enrolled during active disease. Sequencing was carried out using peripheral blood. The CDR3 is CASSSLRGLAGESEQFF. The CDR3 nucleotides read TGTGCCAGCAGCTCTCTACGTGGACTAGCGGGAGAAAGCGAGCAGTTCTTC.